Presented here are 7 T cell receptor beta chains from one specimen sequenced in a study of post-analysis software for immune sequencing data. Findings and caveats of the study: Patients carried several TRBV segments more frequently than controls did, and TRBV5-6, TRBV5-1 and TRBV20-1 were among them.

The library was made from cDNA and included unique molecular identifiers. One entry per CDR3 protein, called by TCRdb with MiXCR from the PCR reads. The profile shows roughly 180,000 distinct CDR3 sequences, approximately 30% of them singletons. Their antigens are not known. The sample consisted of blood. These receptor sequences come from a girl aged 5-17 years with multiple sclerosis.

Many counts were recorded for this clonotype. This chain connects TRBV7-2 to TRBJ2-3; 15 nucleotides align to TRBD2. Per germline, CDR1 SGHTA and CDR2 FQGNSA. The V and J ends lost 4 bases and 5 bases, in that order; junction bases with no gene match: 4. This CDR3 has 16 residues. The CDR3 sequence is CASSWGLAGGVDTQYF. The CDR3 DNA reads as TGTGCCAGCAGCTGGGGACTAGCGGGAGGTGTAGATACGCAGTATTTT.

Worth noting for this clonotype: Possible read error: a much larger clone is one base away. This chain connects TRBV5-6 to TRBJ2-7; 8 positions match TRBD1. The CDR3 loop spans 16 amino acids. Germline lookup yields CDR1 SGHDT and CDR2 YYEEEE. The CDR3 DNA is TGTGCCAGCAGCTCCCCCGGGACAGGATCCTTCTACGAGCGGTACTTC. It is translated as CASSSPGTGSFYERYF.

The table lists this clonotype with a few counts. The genes are TRBV11-2 and TRBJ2-7; D gene ambiguous. Germline CDR1 reads SGHAT; CDR2 reads FQNNGV. With 7 bases removed from V and 1 base from J, the gap between germline ends came to 17 bases. There are 15 residues in the CDR3. In nucleotides, the CDR3 is TGTGCCAGCACGACACTGGAACCCAAGTCCTACGAGCAGTACTTC. Translation gives CASTTLEPKSYEQYF.

This clonotype was observed at least ten times. V gene TRBV12-3 or TRBV12-4 combines with J gene TRBJ2-5; D may correspond to TRBD1 or TRBD2 (5 bases each). The V end was cut by 4 bases, the J end by 5 bases, with 11 bases between. This CDR3 has 13 residues. The CDR3 nucleotides read TGTGCCAGCAGTTCATGGGGGACGGAGACCCAGTACTTC. Translated, it gives CASSSWGTETQYF.

This sequence joins TRBV20-1 and TRBJ1-5; the match to TRBD1 covers 8 bases. CDR1 and CDR2 from the germline V gene are DFQATT and SNEGSKA (reference sequence). V shed 0 bases and J 7 bases; nucleotides not matched to a gene: 11. The CDR3 is made up of 16 amino acids. DNA of the CDR3: TGCAGTGCTAGAGATCGGAGACAGGGGCCGCGGCAGCCCCAGCATTTT. Protein sequence: CSARDRRQGPRQPQHF.

This clonotype has ten or more counts. The rearrangement links TRBV10-3 to TRBJ2-7; D gene ambiguous. With 4 bases removed from V and 3 bases from J, the gap between germline ends came to 13 bases. CDR3 length: 14 residues. Germline V lookup: CDR1 ENHRY, CDR2 SYGVKD. In nucleotides, the CDR3 is TGTGCCATCAGTGGGACCTTGGGAAGCTACGAGCAGTACTTC. Its translation: CAISGTLGSYEQYF.

This clonotype was detected many times. This rearrangement joins TRBV12-3 or TRBV12-4 to TRBJ2-3; D call uncertain. V was shortened by 0 bases and J by 10 bases, with 11 bases between the two germline ends. This CDR3 comprises 13 residues. This CDR3 is CASSLAGDRAQYF. CDR3 DNA sequence: TGTGCCAGCAGTTTAGCTGGAGACCGTGCGCAGTATTTT.